This T cell receptor beta chain was identified during a study of T cell responses to AZD1222 COVID-19 vaccine. Study observations and caveats: The donor cohort was predominantly white British with a female majority, and clonal diversity may have been underestimated.

Using immunoSEQ multiplex PCR, the repertoire was profiled, and TCRdb retains in-frame clones only, with some absent. The repertoire holds about 260,000 clones, with 93% as singletons. This CDR3 has 13 residues. The V gene end was trimmed by 5 bases and the J gene end by 5 bases; junction bases not matched to a gene: 5. CDR1 is SGHTA, CDR2 FQGTGA, per germline. For this clone: Its antigen is not known.

The rearrangement joins TRBV7-3 to TRBJ2-7, with 8 bases fitting TRBD2. The receptor was isolated from an adult in good health. The sequencing used peripheral blood, collected on day 0 of AZD1222 vaccination. The CDR3 sequence: CASSPGGGNEQYF. The CDR3 nucleotides are TGTGCCAGCAGCCCCGGGGGGGGGAACGAGCAGTACTTC.